This T cell receptor beta chain was identified during a study of T cells in localized non-small cell lung cancer. Method: immunoSEQ multiplex PCR; TCRdb's copy keeps in-frame clones and lacks some. The repertoire includes 40,000 to 50,000 clones, almost 90% of them detected once, and approximately 2.5% sits in the top ten. CDR1 and CDR2 (germline): SGHNT, YENEEA. The CDR3 length is 14 residues. The V and J ends lost 5 bases and 8 bases, in that order; junction bases with no gene match: 8. The sequence came from a female donor over 55 with stage I squamous cell lung carcinoma. The chain recombines TRBV11-3 with TRBJ2-1; 8 bases agree with TRBD2. The starting material was peripheral blood, obtained before any cancer treatment. The CDR3 region is CASSRRTSPYEQFF. CDR3 coding DNA: TGTGCCAGCAGCAGAAGGACTAGCCCCTATGAGCAGTTCTTC.